This T cell receptor beta chain was retrieved from a study of blood T cells in healthy people across ages. The CDR3 contains 16 residues. The junction had 9 bases not matched to a gene; V was cut back by 1 base and J by 7 bases. In germline, CDR1 is SGHTA, CDR2 FQGNSA. There are many counts of this clonotype. Sample-barcoded 5' priming and a J-beta primer mix drove a second PCR of roughly 6 to 12 cycles. Using its own MiXCR run on the 5' RACE reads, TCRdb lists one record per CDR3 protein. This table has around 400,000 distinct CDR3 sequences, approximately 52% appearing once. Per individual sample, total RNA of at least 5.5 micrograms was extracted.

The receptor's source is a man aged 60 to 75 in good health. Sequenced material: blood. J is TRBJ2-1 and V is TRBV7-2; 8 positions agree with TRBD2. The CDR3 spells CASSLEGTSLFNEQFF. Written as DNA, the CDR3 is TGTGCCAGCAGCTTAGAAGGGACTAGTCTTTTTAATGAGCAGTTCTTC. Based on the CDR3 plus reference TRBV7-2 and TRBJ2-1, the full variable domain is GAGVSQSPSNKVTEKGKDVELRCDPISGHTALYWYRQSLGQGLEFLIYFQGNSAPDKSGLPSDRFSAERTGGSVSTLTIQRTQQEDSAVYLCASSLEGTSLFNEQFFGPGTRLTVL.